This T cell receptor (beta chain) was profiled in a study of control samples from healthy donors and cancer patients. Produced via immunoSEQ multiplex PCR; TCRdb's table is partial and in-frame only. Among about 180,000 clones listed, 90% were seen once. The ends were cut back, 3 bases at V and 0 bases at J, with 13 bases in the middle. The CDR3 runs to 16 residues. Germline-derived CDR1 and CDR2 are SGDLS and YYNGEE. The clonotype was recovered from a woman in her 50s in good health. Sequencing input: blood. V and J are TRBV9 and TRBJ1-5; maybe TRBD1 (6 bases). The CDR3 DNA follows: TGTGCCAGCAGCGCCCTGACAGGATATAGCAATCAGCCCCAGCATTTT. Translating gives CASSALTGYSNQPQHF. Variable domain in full (rest from reference TRBV9 and TRBJ1-5): DSGVTQTPKHLITATGQRVTLRCSPRSGDLSVYWYQQSLDQGLQFLIQYYNGEERAKGNILERFSAQQFPDLHSELNLSSLELGDSALYFCASSALTGYSNQPQHFGDGTRLSIL.